This T cell receptor beta chain was profiled in a study of response to subunit inactivated influenza vaccine. General study results and limits: Few new T cells, the authors suggested, are recruited by each seasonal influenza vaccination.

Trimming cost V 6 bases and J 1 base, with 12 bases left between them. The CDR3 runs to 14 residues. Worth noting for this clonotype: Its antigen is not known.

Each CDR3 protein gets one entry after TCRdb re-called the RT-PCR reads with MiXCR. The sample lists a few hundred thousand distinct CDR3 sequences, approximately 15% occurring once. The chain links TRBV12-3 or TRBV12-4 to TRBJ1-1; D remains unclear. This clonotype was obtained from a man in his fifties or sixties who received an inactivated influenza vaccine. Sequencing was performed on PBMCs from blood, taken 11 to 12 days after vaccination. The CDR3 nucleotides are TGTGCCAGCAGCTCATTGTGGGAGAACACTGAAGCTTTCTTT. This codes for CASSSLWENTEAFF.